This T cell receptor beta chain was sequenced during a study of spatial heterogeneity in lung cancer. Indicated time point: sample taken at primary tumor resection. Unsorted whole RNA from tumor, nontumor lung or frozen PBMC underwent sequencing. Every TCR cDNA molecule bore its own unique molecular identifier. TCRdb redid the calling of the 5' RACE reads with MiXCR, one entry per CDR3 protein. The sample includes tens of thousands of distinct CDR3 sequences, approximately 5.5% of them seen just once. This clonotype has ten or more counts. Trimming pared 5 bases from V and 9 bases from J, leaving 8 bases between. This CDR3 spans 12 amino acids. Germline-derived CDR1 and CDR2 are SGHDN and FVKESK.

The sequence derives from a male donor with early-stage non-small cell lung cancer. The sequencing here drew on PBMCs, taken at surgery. V is TRBV14 and J is TRBJ1-6; D gene ambiguous. The CDR3 sequence: CASSKASSPLHF. The CDR3 DNA follows: TGTGCCAGCAGCAAAGCCTCTTCACCCCTCCACTTT.